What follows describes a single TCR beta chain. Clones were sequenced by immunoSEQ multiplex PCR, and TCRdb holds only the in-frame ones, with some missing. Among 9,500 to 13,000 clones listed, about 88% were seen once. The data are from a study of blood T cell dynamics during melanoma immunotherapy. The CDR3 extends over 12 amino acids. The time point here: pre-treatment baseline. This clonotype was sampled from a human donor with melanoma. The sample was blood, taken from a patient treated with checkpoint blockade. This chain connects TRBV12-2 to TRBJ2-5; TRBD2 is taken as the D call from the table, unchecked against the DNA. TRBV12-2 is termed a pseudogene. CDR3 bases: TGTGCAAGTCGCTATCGGTGGGAGACCCAGTACTTC. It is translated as CASRYRWETQYF.